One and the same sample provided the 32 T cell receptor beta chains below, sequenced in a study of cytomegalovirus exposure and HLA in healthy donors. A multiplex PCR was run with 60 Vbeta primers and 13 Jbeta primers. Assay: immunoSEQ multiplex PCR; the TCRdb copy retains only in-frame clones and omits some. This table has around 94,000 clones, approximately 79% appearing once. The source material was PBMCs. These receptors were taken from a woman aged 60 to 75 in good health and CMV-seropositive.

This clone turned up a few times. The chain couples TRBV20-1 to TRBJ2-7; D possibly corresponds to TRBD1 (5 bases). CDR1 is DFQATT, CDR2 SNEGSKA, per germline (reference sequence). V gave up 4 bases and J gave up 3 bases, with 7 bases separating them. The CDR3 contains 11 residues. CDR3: CSATTGYEQYF. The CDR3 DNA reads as TGCAGTGCTACTACAGGCTACGAGCAGTACTTC.

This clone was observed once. In nucleotides, the CDR3 is TGTGCCAGCACGAGATTGGGGAGGGATCGGCAGTACTTC. Its translation: CASTRLGRDRQYF. The rearrangement links TRBV27 to TRBJ2-7, with TRBD2 identical over 7 bases. V lost 7 bases and J lost 9; bases outside the gene matches: 12. CDR1 MNHEY and CDR2 SMNVEV come from the germline V gene (reference sequence). The CDR3 has 13 amino acids.

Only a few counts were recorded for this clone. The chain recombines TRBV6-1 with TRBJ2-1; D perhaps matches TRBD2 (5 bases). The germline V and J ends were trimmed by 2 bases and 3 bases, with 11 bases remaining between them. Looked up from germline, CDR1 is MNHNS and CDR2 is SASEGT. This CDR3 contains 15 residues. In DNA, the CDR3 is TGTGCCAGCAGTGAACTTCCGGGATTCTACAATGAGCAGTTCTTC. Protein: CASSELPGFYNEQFF.

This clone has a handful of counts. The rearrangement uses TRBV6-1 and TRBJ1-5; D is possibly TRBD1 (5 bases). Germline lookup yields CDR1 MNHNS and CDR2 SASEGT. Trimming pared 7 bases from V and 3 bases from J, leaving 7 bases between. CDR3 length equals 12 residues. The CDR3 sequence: CASTGNNQPQHF. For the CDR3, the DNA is TGTGCCAGCACAGGGAACAATCAGCCCCAGCATTTT.

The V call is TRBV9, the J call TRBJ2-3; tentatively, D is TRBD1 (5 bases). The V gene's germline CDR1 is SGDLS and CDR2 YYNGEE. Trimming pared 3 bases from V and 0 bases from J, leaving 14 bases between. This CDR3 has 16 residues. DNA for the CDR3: TGTGCCAGCAGCGCCCAGGGCACCCGAAGCACAGATACGCAGTATTTT. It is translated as CASSAQGTRSTDTQYF.

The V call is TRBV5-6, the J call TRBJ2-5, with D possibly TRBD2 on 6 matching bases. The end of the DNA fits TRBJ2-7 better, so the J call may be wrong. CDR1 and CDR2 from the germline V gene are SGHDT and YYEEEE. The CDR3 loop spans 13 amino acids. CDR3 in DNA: TGTGCCAGCAGCCTCGGGAGCTCCTACGAGCAGTACTTC. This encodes CASSLGSSYEQYF.

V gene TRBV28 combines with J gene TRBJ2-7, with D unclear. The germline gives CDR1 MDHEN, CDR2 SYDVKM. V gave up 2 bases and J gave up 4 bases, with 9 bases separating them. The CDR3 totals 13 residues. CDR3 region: CASSLTLVYEQYF. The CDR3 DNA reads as TGTGCCAGCAGTTTAACGCTAGTTTACGAGCAGTACTTC.

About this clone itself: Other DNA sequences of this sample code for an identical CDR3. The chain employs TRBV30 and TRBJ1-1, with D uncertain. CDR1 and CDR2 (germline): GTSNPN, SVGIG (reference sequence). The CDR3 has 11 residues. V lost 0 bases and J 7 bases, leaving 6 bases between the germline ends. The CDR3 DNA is TGTGCCTGGAGTGTAAGAGGTGAAGCTTTCTTT. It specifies CAWSVRGEAFF. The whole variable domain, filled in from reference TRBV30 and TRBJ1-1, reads SQTIHQWPATLVQPVGSPLSLECTVEGTSNPNLYWYRQAAGRGLQLLFYSVGIGQISSEVPQNLSASRPQDRQFILSSKKLLLSDSGFYLCAWSVRGEAFFGQGTRLTVV.

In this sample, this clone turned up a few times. Here the CDR3 DNA reads TGTGCCAGTAGTACTAGCGGGAGACGGACCGGGGAGCTGTTTTTT. Translating gives CASSTSGRRTGELFF. The chain combines TRBV19 with TRBJ2-2; 10 bases fit TRBD2. V was clipped by 4 bases and J by 5 bases; unmatched bases: 4. The germline CDR1 and CDR2 sequences are LNHDA and SQIVND (reference sequence). The CDR3 contains 15 residues. Looking up the rest from reference TRBV19 and TRBJ2-2 gives the full variable domain: DGGITQSPKYLFRKEGQNVTLSCEQNLNHDAMYWYRQDPGQGLRLIYYSQIVNDFQKGDIAEGYSVSREKKESFPLTVTSAQKNPTAFYLCASSTSGRRTGELFFGEGSRLTVL.

CDR3 sequence: CASSGLAKNTGELFF. Written as DNA, the CDR3 is TGTGCCAGCAGTGGACTAGCGAAGAACACCGGGGAGCTGTTTTTT. The genes are TRBV2 and TRBJ2-2, with 8 bases identical to TRBD2. CDR3 length equals 15 residues. The V and J ends lost 4 bases and 1 base, in that order; junction bases with no gene match: 2. The germline CDR1 and CDR2 sequences are SNHLY and FYNNEI.

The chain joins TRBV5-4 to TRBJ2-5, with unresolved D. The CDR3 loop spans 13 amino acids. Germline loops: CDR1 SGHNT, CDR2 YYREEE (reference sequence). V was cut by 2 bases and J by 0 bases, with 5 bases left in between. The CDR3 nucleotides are TGTGCCAGCAGCTTATCCTACCAAGAGACCCAGTACTTC. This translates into CASSLSYQETQYF.

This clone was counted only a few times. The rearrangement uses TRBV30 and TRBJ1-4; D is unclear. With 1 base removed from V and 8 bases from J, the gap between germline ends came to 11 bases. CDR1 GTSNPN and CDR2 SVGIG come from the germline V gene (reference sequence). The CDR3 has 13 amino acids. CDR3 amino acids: CAWSGLEGEKLFF. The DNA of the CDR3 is TGTGCCTGGAGTGGCCTAGAGGGCGAAAAACTGTTTTTT.

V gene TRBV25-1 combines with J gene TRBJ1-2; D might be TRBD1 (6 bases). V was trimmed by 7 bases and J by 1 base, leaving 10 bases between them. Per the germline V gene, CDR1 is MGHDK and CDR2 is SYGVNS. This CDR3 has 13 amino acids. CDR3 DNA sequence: TGTGCCAGCACGGGACACATTAACTATGGCTACACCTTC. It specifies CASTGHINYGYTF.

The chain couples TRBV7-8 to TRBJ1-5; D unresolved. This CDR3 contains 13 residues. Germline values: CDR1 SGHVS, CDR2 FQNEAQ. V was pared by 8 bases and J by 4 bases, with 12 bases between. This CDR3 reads CASWIGVNQPQHF. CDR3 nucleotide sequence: TGTGCCAGCTGGATCGGGGTTAATCAGCCCCAGCATTTT.

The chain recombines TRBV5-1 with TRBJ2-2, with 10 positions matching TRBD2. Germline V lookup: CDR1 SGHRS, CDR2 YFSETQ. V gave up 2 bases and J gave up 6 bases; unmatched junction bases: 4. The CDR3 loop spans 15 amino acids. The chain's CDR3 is CASSFGLAGAGELFF. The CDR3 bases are TGCGCCAGCAGCTTTGGGCTAGCGGGAGCCGGGGAGCTGTTTTTT.

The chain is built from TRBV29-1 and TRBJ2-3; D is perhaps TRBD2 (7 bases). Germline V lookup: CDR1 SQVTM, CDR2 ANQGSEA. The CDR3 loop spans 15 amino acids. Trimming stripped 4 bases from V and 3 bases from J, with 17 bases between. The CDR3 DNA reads TGCAGCGTTGGCCCCTCGGGGGGCAGAACAGATACGCAGTATTTT. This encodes CSVGPSGGRTDTQYF.

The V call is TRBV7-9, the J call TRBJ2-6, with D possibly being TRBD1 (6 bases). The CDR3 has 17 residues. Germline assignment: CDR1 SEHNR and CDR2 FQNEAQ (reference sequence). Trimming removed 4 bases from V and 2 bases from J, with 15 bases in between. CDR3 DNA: TGTGCCAGCAGCTACGGGACCGGGACAACTGGGGCCAACGTCCTGACTTTC. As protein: CASSYGTGTTGANVLTF.

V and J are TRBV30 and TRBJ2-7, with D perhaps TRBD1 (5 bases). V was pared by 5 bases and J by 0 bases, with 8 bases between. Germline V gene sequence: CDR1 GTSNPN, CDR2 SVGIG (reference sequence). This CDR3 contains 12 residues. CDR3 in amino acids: CAWARASYEQYF. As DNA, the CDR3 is TGTGCCTGGGCCAGGGCCTCCTACGAGCAGTACTTC.

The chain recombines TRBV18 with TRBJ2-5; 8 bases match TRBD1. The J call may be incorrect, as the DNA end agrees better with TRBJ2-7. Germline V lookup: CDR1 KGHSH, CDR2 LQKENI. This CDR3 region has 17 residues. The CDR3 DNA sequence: TGTGCCAGCTCACCAACCATACAGGGGGTCGTGGCCTACGAGCAGTACTTC. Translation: CASSPTIQGVVAYEQYF.

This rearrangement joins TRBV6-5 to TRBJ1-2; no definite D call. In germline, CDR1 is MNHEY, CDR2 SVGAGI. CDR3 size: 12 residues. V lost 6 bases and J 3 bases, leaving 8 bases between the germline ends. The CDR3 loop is CASSRLDYGYTF. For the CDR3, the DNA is TGTGCCAGCAGCAGGTTGGACTATGGCTACACCTTC.

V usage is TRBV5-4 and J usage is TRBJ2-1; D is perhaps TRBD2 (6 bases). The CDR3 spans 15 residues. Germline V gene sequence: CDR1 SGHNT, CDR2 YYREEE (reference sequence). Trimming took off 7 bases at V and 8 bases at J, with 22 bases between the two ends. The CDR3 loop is CASGGIRDSFYEQFF. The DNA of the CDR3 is TGTGCCAGCGGCGGGATACGGGACTCTTTCTATGAGCAGTTCTTC.

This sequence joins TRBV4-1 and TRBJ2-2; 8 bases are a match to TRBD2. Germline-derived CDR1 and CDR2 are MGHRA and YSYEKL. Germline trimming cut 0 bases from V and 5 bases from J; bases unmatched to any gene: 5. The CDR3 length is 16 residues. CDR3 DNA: TGCGCCAGCAGCCAAGAAACGGGAGGGGGAACCGGGGAGCTGTTTTTT. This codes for CASSQETGGGTGELFF.

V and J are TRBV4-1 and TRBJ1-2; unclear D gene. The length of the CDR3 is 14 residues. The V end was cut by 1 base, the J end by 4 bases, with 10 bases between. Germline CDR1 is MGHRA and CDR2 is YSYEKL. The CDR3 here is CASSQALALYGYTF. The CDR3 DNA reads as TGCGCCAGCAGCCAAGCTTTGGCCCTCTATGGCTACACCTTC.

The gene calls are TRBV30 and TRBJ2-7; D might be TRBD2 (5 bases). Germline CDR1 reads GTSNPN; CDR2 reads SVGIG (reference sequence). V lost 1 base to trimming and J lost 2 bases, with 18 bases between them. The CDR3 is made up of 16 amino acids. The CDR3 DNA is TGTGCCTGGAGTGGGTCCTTGTGGCGGGTTACCTACGAGCAGTACTTC. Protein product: CAWSGSLWRVTYEQYF.

The CDR3 region is CASRDSRNTEAFF. The CDR3 nucleotides read TGTGCCAGCAGGGACTCACGGAACACTGAAGCTTTCTTT. The chain links TRBV2 to TRBJ1-1; no firm D call. The CDR3 runs 13 residues. Germline values: CDR1 SNHLY, CDR2 FYNNEI. V gave up 6 bases and J gave up 1 base, with 9 bases separating them.

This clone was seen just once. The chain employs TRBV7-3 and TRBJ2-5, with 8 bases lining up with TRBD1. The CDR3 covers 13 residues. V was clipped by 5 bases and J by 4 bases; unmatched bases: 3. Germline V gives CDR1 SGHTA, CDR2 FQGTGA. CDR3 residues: CASSQGALETQYF. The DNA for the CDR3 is TGTGCCAGCAGCCAGGGGGCCTTAGAGACCCAGTACTTC.

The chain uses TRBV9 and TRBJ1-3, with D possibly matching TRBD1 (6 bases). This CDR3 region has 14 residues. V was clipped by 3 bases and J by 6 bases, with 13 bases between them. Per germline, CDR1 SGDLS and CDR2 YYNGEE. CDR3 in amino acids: CASSDSGQPNTIYF. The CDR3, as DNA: TGTGCCAGCAGCGATTCCGGACAGCCAAACACCATATATTTT.

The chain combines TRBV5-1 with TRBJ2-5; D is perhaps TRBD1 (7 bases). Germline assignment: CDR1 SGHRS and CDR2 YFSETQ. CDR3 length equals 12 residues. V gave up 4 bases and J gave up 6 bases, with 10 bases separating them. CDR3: CASSAGGQTQYF. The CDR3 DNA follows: TGCGCCAGCAGCGCAGGGGGGCAGACCCAGTACTTC.

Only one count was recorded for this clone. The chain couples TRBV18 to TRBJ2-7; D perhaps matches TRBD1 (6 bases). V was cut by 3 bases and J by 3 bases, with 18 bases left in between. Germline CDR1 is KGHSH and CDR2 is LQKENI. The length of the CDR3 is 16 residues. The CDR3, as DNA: TGTGCCAGCTCACCGAGGCAAGGGGGTAATGTCTACGAGCAGTACTTC. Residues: CASSPRQGGNVYEQYF.

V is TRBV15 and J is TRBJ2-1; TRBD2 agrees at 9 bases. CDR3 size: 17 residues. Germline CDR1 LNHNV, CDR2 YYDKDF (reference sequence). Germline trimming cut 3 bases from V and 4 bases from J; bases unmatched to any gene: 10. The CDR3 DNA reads TGTGCCACCAGCAGCGGATTATTGACTAGCGGTTACAATGAGCAGTTCTTC. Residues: CATSSGLLTSGYNEQFF.

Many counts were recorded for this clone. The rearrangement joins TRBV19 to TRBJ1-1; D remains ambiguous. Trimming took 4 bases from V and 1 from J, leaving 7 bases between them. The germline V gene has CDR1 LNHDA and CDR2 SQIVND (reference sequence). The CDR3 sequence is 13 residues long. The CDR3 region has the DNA TGTGCCAGTAGTAGGAGAACGAACACTGAAGCTTTCTTT. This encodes CASSRRTNTEAFF.

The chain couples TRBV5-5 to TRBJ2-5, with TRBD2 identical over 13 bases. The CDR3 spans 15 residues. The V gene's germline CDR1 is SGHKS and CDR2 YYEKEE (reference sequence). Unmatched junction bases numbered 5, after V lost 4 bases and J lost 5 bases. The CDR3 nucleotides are TGTGCCAGCAGCCTGGGACTAGCGGGATGGGAGACCCAGTACTTC. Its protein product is CASSLGLAGWETQYF.